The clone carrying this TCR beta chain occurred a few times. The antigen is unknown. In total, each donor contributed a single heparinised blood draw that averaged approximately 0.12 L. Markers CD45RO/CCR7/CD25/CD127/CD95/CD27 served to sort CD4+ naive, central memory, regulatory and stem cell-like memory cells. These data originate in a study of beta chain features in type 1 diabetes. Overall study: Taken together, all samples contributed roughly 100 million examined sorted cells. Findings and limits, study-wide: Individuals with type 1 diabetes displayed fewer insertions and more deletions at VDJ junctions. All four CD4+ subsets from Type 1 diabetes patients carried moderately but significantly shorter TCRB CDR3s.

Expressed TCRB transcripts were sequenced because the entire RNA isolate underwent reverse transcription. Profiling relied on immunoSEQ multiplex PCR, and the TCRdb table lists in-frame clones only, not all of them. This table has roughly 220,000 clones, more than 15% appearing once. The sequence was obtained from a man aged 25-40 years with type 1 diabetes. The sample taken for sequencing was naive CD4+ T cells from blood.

CDR3 DNA: TGTGCCAGCAGCTCGGAAAGCTCCTACGAGCAGTACTTC. This gives the protein CASSSESSYEQYF. The V call is TRBV5-4, the J call TRBJ2-7, with no clear D. The CDR3 totals 13 residues. Germline lookup yields CDR1 SGHNT and CDR2 YYREEE (reference sequence). V lost 3 bases and J 0 bases, leaving 7 bases between the germline ends.